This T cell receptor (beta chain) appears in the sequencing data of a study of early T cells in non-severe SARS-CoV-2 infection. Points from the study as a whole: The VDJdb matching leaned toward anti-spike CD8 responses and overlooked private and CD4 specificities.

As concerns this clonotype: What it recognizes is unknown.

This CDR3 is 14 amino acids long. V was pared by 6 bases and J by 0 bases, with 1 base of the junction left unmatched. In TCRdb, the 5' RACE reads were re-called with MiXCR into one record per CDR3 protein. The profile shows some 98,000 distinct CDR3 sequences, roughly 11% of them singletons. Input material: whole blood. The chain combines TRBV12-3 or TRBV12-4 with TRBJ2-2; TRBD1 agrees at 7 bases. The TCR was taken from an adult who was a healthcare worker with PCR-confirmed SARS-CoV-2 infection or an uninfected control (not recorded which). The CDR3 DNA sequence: TGTGCCAGCAGGCAGGGGGCGAACACCGGGGAGCTGTTTTTT. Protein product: CASRQGANTGELFF.